What follows are 32 T cell receptor beta chains derived from one specimen sequenced in a study of blood T cell repertoires in COVID-19. Assay: immunoSEQ multiplex PCR; the TCRdb copy retains only in-frame clones and omits some. The data contain some 150,000 clones, around 83% of them singletons. The sequenced material came from peripheral blood. The receptors originated from a woman aged 60-75 years with acute or convalescent COVID-19.

The chain carries TRBV6-5 and TRBJ1-1, with 10 bases matching TRBD1. Germline CDR1 MNHEY, CDR2 SVGAGI. V was pared by 8 bases and J by 3 bases, with 6 bases of the junction left unmatched. The CDR3 consists of 14 residues. The CDR3 DNA sequence: TGTGCCAGCGGAGGGACAGGGGTAGACACTGAAGCTTTCTTT. Protein sequence: CASGGTGVDTEAFF.

The genes are TRBV3-1 (or the pseudogene TRBV3-2) and TRBJ1-2; no firm D call. Germline values: CDR1 LGHDT, CDR2 YNNKEL (reference sequence). This CDR3 region has 11 residues. V lost 3 bases to trimming and J lost 5 bases, with 4 bases between them. CDR3 residues: CASSHAYGYTF. In DNA form, the CDR3 reads TGTGCCAGCAGCCACGCGTATGGCTACACCTTC.

The V gene is TRBV9, the J gene TRBJ2-7, with 10 bases identical to TRBD1. J lost 3 bases, V lost 0 bases, and 3 bases had no gene match. Germline values: CDR1 SGDLS, CDR2 YYNGEE. The CDR3 runs to 15 residues. The CDR3, as DNA: TGTGCCAGCAGCGTAGGAGGGACAGGGGTCTACGAGCAGTACTTC. This sequence encodes CASSVGGTGVYEQYF.

This rearrangement joins TRBV5-4 to TRBJ1-6, with a weak D call TRBD1 (6 bases). Between the trimmed V and J ends, which lost 4 bases and 7 bases, there was a span of 15 bases. The CDR3 has 15 amino acids. CDR1 SGHNT and CDR2 YYREEE come from the germline V gene (reference sequence). CDR3 sequence (DNA): TGTGCCAGCAGCGTGGGGGGCCTGGAAAATTCACCCCTCCACTTT. Translating gives CASSVGGLENSPLHF.

This chain links TRBV6-2 or TRBV6-3 with TRBJ2-3, with 8 bases matching TRBD2. The CDR3 runs to 19 residues. Trimming at V came to 5 bases and at J to 0 bases, leaving 16 bases not matched to a gene. Germline V gives CDR1 MNHEY, CDR2 SVGEGT. The CDR3 nucleotides read TGTGCCAGCAGTAAAGCCTCACGTGGAGCGGGGGTTAGCACAGATACGCAGTATTTT. Protein product: CASSKASRGAGVSTDTQYF.

The J gene is TRBJ1-2, the V gene TRBV6-5; D unresolved. V was pared by 8 bases and J by 3 bases, with 13 bases between. From germline, CDR1 is MNHEY and CDR2 SVGAGI. The CDR3 totals 13 residues. CDR3 coding DNA: TGTGCCAGCTCCCCCGCCGGGTACTATGGCTACACCTTC. Residues: CASSPAGYYGYTF.

V gene TRBV4-1 combines with J gene TRBJ1-2, with 8 bases matching TRBD1. Trimming at V came to 0 bases and at J to 3 bases, leaving 3 bases not matched to a gene. Per the germline V gene, CDR1 is MGHRA and CDR2 is YSYEKL. The CDR3 is 15 residues long. The CDR3 nucleotides read TGCGCCAGCAGCCAAGATGAGACAGGGGACTATGGCTACACCTTC. Translating gives CASSQDETGDYGYTF.

The V and J genes are TRBV5-1 and TRBJ2-1; TRBD2 matches at 13 bases. With V trimmed by 3 bases and J by 0 bases, 9 bases remained unmatched. Germline V gene sequence: CDR1 SGHRS, CDR2 YFSETQ. The CDR3 runs to 19 residues. This chain's CDR3 is CASSWRTSGGLSSYNEQFF. In DNA, the CDR3 is TGCGCCAGCAGCTGGAGGACTAGCGGGGGCCTCAGCTCCTACAATGAGCAGTTCTTC.

The chain links TRBV4-3 to TRBJ1-1, with D possibly matching TRBD1 (6 bases). The CDR3 consists of 15 residues. Germline values: CDR1 LGHNA, CDR2 YSLEER. Deletions cut 2 bases from V and 2 bases from J, with 12 bases between. CDR3 in amino acids: CASSQTGRANTEAFF. Written as DNA, the CDR3 is TGCGCCAGCAGCCAAACAGGGAGGGCAAACACTGAAGCTTTCTTT.

The chain has TRBV14 and TRBJ2-7; D gene unclear. CDR1 is SGHDN and CDR2 is FVKESK in the germline V gene. Trimming stripped 5 bases from V and 8 bases from J, with 10 bases between. The CDR3 extends over 11 amino acids. The CDR3 loop is CASSALGQQYF. CDR3 DNA: TGTGCCAGCAGCGCGCTAGGTCAGCAGTACTTC.

V usage is TRBV23-1 and J usage is TRBJ1-2, with 10 bases aligning to TRBD1. TRBV23-1 is an open reading frame whose function is uncertain. The V segment lost 4 bases and the J segment 5 bases; nucleotides outside the gene matches: 13. The length of the CDR3 is 17 residues. The CDR3 loop is CASSLLLRTGGSYGYTF. The CDR3 DNA sequence: TGCGCCAGCAGTCTCTTATTACGGACAGGGGGGAGTTATGGCTACACCTTC.

This clone was observed once. The chain uses TRBV19 and TRBJ2-2; TRBD1 aligns across 7 bases. The germline CDR1 and CDR2 sequences are LNHDA and SQIVND (reference sequence). This CDR3 has 15 amino acids. V dropped 4 bases and J dropped 6; count of bases not matched to a gene: 8. Written as DNA, the CDR3 is TGTGCCAGTAGTAAAGGACAGGTAGGGGCCGGGGAGCTGTTTTTT. This encodes CASSKGQVGAGELFF.

This chain joins TRBV7-9 and TRBJ1-2; TRBD1 agrees at 9 bases. V shed 8 bases, J shed 5 bases, and the junction held 3 bases outside the gene matches. Per germline, CDR1 SEHNR and CDR2 FQNEAQ (reference sequence). The CDR3 runs to 12 residues. The CDR3, as DNA: TGTGCCAGCGGACAGGGGAGTTATGGCTACACCTTC. Translation: CASGQGSYGYTF.

V usage is TRBV13 and J usage is TRBJ2-2, with 8 positions matching TRBD1. The CDR3 is 16 residues long. V trimming: 3 bases; J trimming: 0 bases; junction bases outside the gene matches: 3. CDR1 and CDR2 (germline): PRHDT, FYEKMQ (reference sequence). CDR3 bases: TGTGCCAGCAGCTTCGGACAGGGTTCGAACACCGGGGAGCTGTTTTTT. Translating gives CASSFGQGSNTGELFF. The full variable domain, with the rest looked up from reference TRBV13 and TRBJ2-2, is AAGVIQSPRHLIKEKRETATLKCYPIPRHDTVYWYQQGPGQDPQFLISFYEKMQSDKGSIPDRFSAQQFSDYHSELNMSSLELGDSALYFCASSFGQGSNTGELFFGEGSRLTVL.

The chain combines TRBV7-9 with TRBJ1-2; D remains unclear. The V gene lost 5 bases and the J gene lost 3 bases, with 22 bases spanning the gap. CDR1 and CDR2 from the germline V gene are SEHNR and FQNEAQ (reference sequence). CDR3 size: 17 residues. The CDR3 nucleotides read TGTGCCAGCAGCCCCCATGCAACGGGAGCAACTCACTATGGCTACACCTTC. Residues: CASSPHATGATHYGYTF.

The chain links TRBV5-1 to TRBJ1-1; the D gene is possibly TRBD1 (5 bases). The CDR3 loop spans 14 amino acids. The V gene's germline CDR1 is SGHRS and CDR2 YFSETQ. Trimming stripped 3 bases from V and 4 bases from J, with 13 bases between. CDR3 nucleotide sequence: TGCGCCAGCAGCTGGGGGGGGGAGTCCACTGAAGCTTTCTTT. Translating it yields CASSWGGESTEAFF.

The CDR3 sequence: CASSFWQGAHALGYTF. The CDR3 DNA reads TGTGCCAGCAGTTTCTGGCAGGGGGCGCATGCTCTTGGCTACACCTTC. The V and J genes are TRBV28 and TRBJ1-2; 8 bases match TRBD1. The CDR3 is 16 amino acids. Trimming cost V 3 bases and J 7 bases; bases outside gene matches: 13. In germline, CDR1 is MDHEN, CDR2 SYDVKM.

The rearrangement links TRBV5-1 to TRBJ2-3, with a possible D match to TRBD2 (5 bases). The CDR3 contains 12 residues. The V gene's germline CDR1 is SGHRS and CDR2 YFSETQ. V lost 4 bases to trimming and J lost 5 bases, with 8 bases between them. The CDR3 coding sequence is TGCGCCAGCAGCAGCGAGGGAGATACGCAGTATTTT. As protein: CASSSEGDTQYF.

The chain recombines TRBV20-1 with TRBJ2-5, with D perhaps assigned TRBD1 or TRBD2 (5 bases each). V lost 3 bases and J 5 bases, leaving 16 bases between the germline ends. The CDR3 runs 14 residues. CDR1 is DFQATT, CDR2 SNEGSKA, per germline (reference sequence). CDR3 residues: CSASGGDGWETQYF. CDR3 nucleotides: TGCAGTGCTAGTGGGGGAGATGGGTGGGAGACCCAGTACTTC.

The CDR3 loop reads CASSQGSGVNSPLHF. The CDR3, as DNA: TGTGCCAGCAGCCAAGGCTCAGGGGTTAATTCACCCCTCCACTTT. J is TRBJ1-6 and V is TRBV3-1 (or the pseudogene TRBV3-2), with D tentatively TRBD1 (6 bases). Trimming left V 1 base short and J 6 bases short, with 10 bases between. This CDR3 is 15 amino acids long. CDR1 is LGHDT, CDR2 YNNKEL, per germline (reference sequence).

The chain has TRBV5-4 and TRBJ2-5; 12 bases match TRBD1. With V trimmed by 1 base and J by 4 bases, 8 bases remained unmatched. The length of the CDR3 is 17 residues. Germline V gene sequence: CDR1 SGHNT, CDR2 YYREEE (reference sequence). The CDR3 nucleotides are TGTGCCAGCAGCTTGATTGGGACAGGGGGCAGGGGAGAGACCCAGTACTTC. Translating gives CASSLIGTGGRGETQYF.

The chain recombines TRBV3-1 (or the pseudogene TRBV3-2) with TRBJ2-5, with 9 bases that match TRBD1. Germline lookup yields CDR1 LGHDT and CDR2 YNNKEL (reference sequence). V dropped 5 bases and J dropped 4; count of bases not matched to a gene: 5. This CDR3 is built from 14 residues. The CDR3 spells CASSTTGGGETQYF. CDR3 DNA sequence: TGTGCCAGCAGCACCACAGGGGGCGGAGAGACCCAGTACTTC.

The rearrangement uses TRBV20-1 and TRBJ2-3; 9 nucleotides agree with TRBD2. The CDR3 extends over 13 amino acids. Germline loops: CDR1 DFQATT, CDR2 SNEGSKA (reference sequence). The trim removed 3 bases at V and 9 bases at J, leaving 7 bases unmatched. This CDR3 reads CSASASGAGTQYF. The CDR3 DNA is TGCAGTGCTAGTGCTAGCGGGGCAGGGACGCAGTATTTT.

The chain joins TRBV28 to TRBJ2-4; D uncertain. V was shortened by 3 bases and J by 1 base, with 13 bases between the two germline ends. The length of the CDR3 is 16 residues. The germline gives CDR1 MDHEN, CDR2 SYDVKM. This CDR3 is CASSFRQKRAKNIQYF. In nucleotides, the CDR3 is TGTGCCAGCAGTTTTCGGCAGAAGAGGGCCAAAAACATTCAGTACTTC. Full variable domain (outside the CDR3, taken from reference TRBV28 and TRBJ2-4): DVKVTQSSRYLVKRTGEKVFLECVQDMDHENMFWYRQDPGLGLRLIYFSYDVKMKEKGDIPEGYSVSREKKERFSLILESASTNQTSMYLCASSFRQKRAKNIQYFGAGTRLSVL.

The J gene is TRBJ1-3, the V gene TRBV10-3; 8 nucleotides match TRBD1. Trimming at V came to 4 bases and at J to 16 bases, leaving 6 bases not matched to a gene. Per germline, CDR1 ENHRY and CDR2 SYGVKD. The length of the CDR3 is 11 residues. The CDR3, as DNA: TGTGCCATCAGTGGCCGGGACAGGAGTTATTTT. Protein product: CAISGRDRSYF.

The V and J genes are TRBV19 and TRBJ1-3; 9 bases align to TRBD1. The germline V gene encodes CDR1 LNHDA and CDR2 SQIVND (reference sequence). V lost 4 bases and J lost 0; bases outside the gene matches: 4. The CDR3 extends over 16 amino acids. This CDR3 reads CASSRGTGSSGNTIYF. CDR3 sequence (DNA): TGTGCCAGTAGTAGAGGGACAGGGAGCTCTGGAAACACCATATATTTT.

The V gene is TRBV2, the J gene TRBJ1-5; D ambiguous. This CDR3 has 14 residues. Between the trimmed V and J ends, which lost 6 bases and 9 bases, there was a span of 18 bases. CDR1 is SNHLY and CDR2 is FYNNEI in the germline V gene. The CDR3 loop reads CASRGPSTAGPQHF. As DNA, the CDR3 is TGTGCCAGCAGGGGCCCAAGCACCGCCGGGCCCCAGCATTTT.

The chain links TRBV15 to TRBJ1-5; D might be TRBD1 (5 bases). The CDR3 is 17 residues long. V was trimmed by 1 base and J by 4 bases, leaving 17 bases between them. The germline gives CDR1 LNHNV, CDR2 YYDKDF (reference sequence). CDR3 sequence reads: CATSRVGTWEGNQPQHF. The CDR3 DNA reads as TGTGCCACCAGCAGAGTCGGCACCTGGGAGGGGAATCAGCCCCAGCATTTT.

V is TRBV12-5 and J is TRBJ1-6, with D uncertain. V was shortened by 1 base and J by 0 bases, with 16 bases between the two germline ends. In germline, CDR1 is LGHNT, CDR2 FRNRAP. The CDR3 loop spans 19 amino acids. CDR3 sequence reads: CASGLGRPVRGSYNSPLHF. The DNA of the CDR3 is TGTGCTAGTGGTTTGGGACGACCGGTTCGGGGCTCCTATAATTCACCCCTCCACTTT.

The genes are TRBV6-6 and TRBJ1-2, with D tentatively TRBD1 (5 bases). The length of the CDR3 is 14 residues. Trimming took off 5 bases at V and 8 bases at J, with 18 bases between the two ends. From germline, CDR1 is MNHNY and CDR2 SVGAGI (reference sequence). The CDR3 sequence is CASSPRVLMGGYTF. The DNA for the CDR3 is TGTGCCAGCAGTCCCAGGGTGTTAATGGGCGGCTACACCTTC.

CDR3 amino acids: CASKLVVLAYEQYF. The CDR3 DNA reads TGTGCCAGCAAACTTGTCGTTCTAGCCTACGAGCAGTACTTC. The V call is TRBV2, the J call TRBJ2-7; no reliable D call. V lost 7 bases and J 2 bases, leaving 15 bases between the germline ends. CDR1 SNHLY and CDR2 FYNNEI come from the germline V gene. This CDR3 comprises 14 residues.

The chain uses TRBV24-1 and TRBJ2-3; D remains ambiguous. The CDR3 spans 16 residues. V was clipped by 0 bases and J by 2 bases, with 11 bases between them. Germline V gene data show CDR1 as KGHDR and CDR2 as SFDVKD. The CDR3 region is CATSDLNSLHTDTQYF. The CDR3 region has the DNA TGTGCCACCAGTGATTTGAACAGTCTCCACACAGATACGCAGTATTTT.